Presented here are 27 T cell receptor beta chains from one specimen sequenced in a study of shared clonotypes between healthy human individuals. Assay used: immunoSEQ multiplex PCR; TCRdb lists only in-frame clones, some missing. Of 850,000 to 1,200,000 clones listed, about 75% were seen once; the top ten hold approximately 1.5%. The sample was memory CD4+ T cells sorted from blood. Subset specified: CD45RA-negative fraction. These receptor sequences come from a man younger than 35 in good health.

Concerning this clone: Different DNA sequences within this sample yield the same CDR3. The chain combines TRBV28 with TRBJ1-6; D unresolved. Trimming removed 4 bases from V and 0 bases from J, with 10 bases in between. The CDR3 has 16 residues. Germline CDR1 MDHEN, CDR2 SYDVKM. CDR3 amino acids: CASSSPGSSYNSPLHF. Here the CDR3 DNA reads TGTGCCAGCAGTTCCCCGGGGAGCTCCTATAATTCACCCCTCCACTTT. The full variable domain, rest sourced from reference TRBV28 and TRBJ1-6, is DVKVTQSSRYLVKRTGEKVFLECVQDMDHENMFWYRQDPGLGLRLIYFSYDVKMKEKGDIPEGYSVSREKKERFSLILESASTNQTSMYLCASSSPGSSYNSPLHFGNGTRLTVT.

This clone was counted many times. The chain combines TRBV6-1 with TRBJ2-1; perhaps TRBD2 as D (5 bases). The germline V gene has CDR1 MNHNS and CDR2 SASEGT. The CDR3 runs to 14 residues. Deletions cut 2 bases from V and 4 bases from J, with 9 bases between. CDR3 sequence reads: CASSESADYNEQFF. CDR3 DNA sequence: TGTGCCAGCAGTGAATCAGCGGATTACAATGAGCAGTTCTTC.

This chain links TRBV5-6 with TRBJ1-3; D gene uncertain. The length of the CDR3 is 15 residues. CDR1 SGHDT and CDR2 YYEEEE come from the germline V gene. The V gene lost 4 bases and the J gene lost 8 bases, with 19 bases spanning the gap. The CDR3 is CASSPRGIGSDTIYF. CDR3 coding DNA: TGTGCCAGCAGCCCCCGAGGCATAGGGAGCGACACCATATATTTT.

This clone has only a few counts. The chain uses TRBV25-1 and TRBJ1-1, with 8 bases lining up with TRBD1. The germline CDR1 and CDR2 sequences are MGHDK and SYGVNS. The CDR3 is 15 amino acids. V lost 6 bases and J lost 2; bases outside the gene matches: 8. The CDR3 region is CASRGGTGGNTEAFF. The CDR3, as DNA: TGTGCCAGCAGGGGTGGGACAGGCGGAAACACTGAAGCTTTCTTT. The whole variable domain, remainder taken from reference TRBV25-1 and TRBJ1-1, is EADIYQTPRYLVIGTGKKITLECSQTMGHDKMYWYQQDPGMELHLIHYSYGVNSTEKGDLSSESTVSRIRTEHFPLTLESARPSHTSQYLCASRGGTGGNTEAFFGQGTRLTVV.

The gene calls are TRBV6-5 and TRBJ1-1, with TRBD1 as a possible D gene (5 bases). V was pared by 6 bases and J by 3 bases, with 11 bases between. The CDR3 is 13 residues long. Germline V gives CDR1 MNHEY, CDR2 SVGAGI. CDR3 in amino acids: CASRNAGYTEAFF. DNA for the CDR3: TGTGCCAGCAGGAACGCAGGGTACACTGAAGCTTTCTTT.

This chain joins TRBV19 and TRBJ2-5, with TRBD1 as a possible D gene (5 bases). Germline V gene data show CDR1 as LNHDA and CDR2 as SQIVND (reference sequence). This CDR3 contains 15 residues. The V end lost 7 bases, the J end lost 2 bases, and 17 bases lay between the germline ends. The CDR3 DNA reads TGTGCCAGTACCAGGGTAGGTGGCCTGCAAGAGACCCAGTACTTC. Translated: CASTRVGGLQETQYF.

This clone has more than one count but fewer than ten. V and J are TRBV9 and TRBJ1-6, with 9 bases identical to TRBD1. This CDR3 is built from 15 residues. Germline assignment: CDR1 SGDLS and CDR2 YYNGEE. The V segment lost 4 bases and the J segment 8 bases; nucleotides outside the gene matches: 7. DNA for the CDR3: TGTGCCAGCAGCTTCGGGACAGGGTGGGATTCACCCCTCCACTTT. As protein: CASSFGTGWDSPLHF.

The CDR3 DNA reads TGTGCCAGCAGTGAGAGAGTCCTAACCGGGGAGCTGTTTTTT. It codes for CASSERVLTGELFF. V gene TRBV6-1 combines with J gene TRBJ2-2; D uncertain. Germline-derived CDR1 and CDR2 are MNHNS and SASEGT. Trimming removed 3 bases from V and 5 bases from J, with 10 bases in between. The CDR3 totals 14 residues.

This clone appeared a few times. The rearrangement links TRBV6-6 to TRBJ2-7; maybe TRBD1 (5 bases). The CDR3 sequence is 13 residues long. The germline V and J ends were trimmed by 7 bases and 7 bases, with 17 bases remaining between them. CDR1 and CDR2 (germline): MNHNY, SVGAGI (reference sequence). As DNA, the CDR3 is TGTGCCAGCACCCCGCCACAGGTCGGAGAGCAGTACTTC. Its translation: CASTPPQVGEQYF.

Comment on this clone: The sample has other DNA sequences that encode this CDR3 too. The chain joins TRBV5-1 to TRBJ1-5; D not certain. Germline V gene data show CDR1 as SGHRS and CDR2 as YFSETQ. Trimming removed 0 bases at V and 3 bases at J, with 4 bases between. CDR3 length equals 13 residues. CDR3 loop: CASSLGDNQPQHF. CDR3 coding DNA: TGCGCCAGCAGCTTGGGGGACAATCAGCCCCAGCATTTT.

The V call is TRBV5-1, the J call TRBJ1-6; 10 nucleotides line up with TRBD1. CDR3 size: 15 residues. Germline-derived CDR1 and CDR2 are SGHRS and YFSETQ. The junction had 8 bases not matched to a gene; V was cut back by 2 bases and J by 12 bases. The CDR3 coding sequence is TGCGCCAGCAGCTTAGACCCGGACAGGGGGAAACCCCTCCACTTT. It encodes CASSLDPDRGKPLHF.

For the CDR3, the DNA is TGTGCCAGCAGCCAACCGACTAGCGGGAGTTACGAGCAGTTCTTC. It is translated as CASSQPTSGSYEQFF. The chain is built from TRBV14 and TRBJ2-1; TRBD2 matches 12 bases. CDR1 SGHDN and CDR2 FVKESK come from the germline V gene. The V segment lost 2 bases and the J segment 10 bases; nucleotides outside the gene matches: 6. The CDR3 runs 15 residues.

This clone was observed once. The CDR3 sequence is CASIGPTRNTGELFF. In DNA form, the CDR3 reads TGTGCCAGCATTGGACCTACCCGAAACACCGGGGAGCTGTTTTTT. The rearrangement joins TRBV28 to TRBJ2-2; the D is unclear. From germline, CDR1 is MDHEN and CDR2 SYDVKM. V shed 7 bases and J shed 2 bases, with 14 bases lying between them. CDR3 length: 15 amino acids.

This clone was observed at least ten times. V and J are TRBV7-2 and TRBJ2-7; 8 bases align to TRBD2. Germline assignment: CDR1 SGHTA and CDR2 FQGNSA. V lost 1 base and J lost 2; bases outside the gene matches: 4. The CDR3 loop spans 15 amino acids. The CDR3 sequence is CASSLVGAGAYEQYF. DNA for the CDR3: TGTGCCAGCAGCTTAGTTGGAGCGGGAGCCTACGAGCAGTACTTC.

The chain recombines TRBV28 with TRBJ1-5; 12 nucleotides align to TRBD1. Losses at the gene ends were 3 bases for V and 4 bases for J; bases not matched to a gene: 4. CDR3 length equals 16 residues. In germline, CDR1 is MDHEN, CDR2 SYDVKM. The CDR3 DNA follows: TGTGCCAGCAGTTTTGGGGGACAGGGGGCAAATCAGCCCCAGCATTTT. The encoded protein is CASSFGGQGANQPQHF. Combining the CDR3 with reference TRBV28 and TRBJ1-5 gives the whole variable domain DVKVTQSSRYLVKRTGEKVFLECVQDMDHENMFWYRQDPGLGLRLIYFSYDVKMKEKGDIPEGYSVSREKKERFSLILESASTNQTSMYLCASSFGGQGANQPQHFGDGTRLSIL.

The chain links TRBV27 to TRBJ2-7, with D maybe TRBD1 (6 bases). The CDR3 is 13 amino acids. Germline V gives CDR1 MNHEY, CDR2 SMNVEV (reference sequence). The V end was cut by 10 bases, the J end by 0 bases, with 13 bases between. Written as DNA, the CDR3 is TGTGCCAAAGCACAGGGCCGCTCCTACGAGCAGTACTTC. Translation: CAKAQGRSYEQYF.

The chain is built from TRBV5-6 and TRBJ2-1, with D perhaps matching TRBD1 (6 bases). Germline CDR1 and CDR2: SGHDT and YYEEEE. Trimming took off 1 base at V and 4 bases at J, with 15 bases between the two ends. This CDR3 region has 16 residues. This CDR3 is CASSLNQQGSYNEQFF. CDR3 coding DNA: TGTGCCAGCAGCTTGAACCAGCAGGGGTCGTACAATGAGCAGTTCTTC.

The genes are TRBV11-2 and TRBJ2-5; TRBD2 matches at 9 bases. Germline CDR1 reads SGHAT; CDR2 reads FQNNGV. The V gene end was trimmed by 0 bases and the J gene end by 5 bases; junction bases not matched to a gene: 4. The CDR3 is made up of 15 amino acids. The chain's CDR3 is CASSLDGGRVETQYF. Here the CDR3 DNA reads TGTGCCAGCAGCTTAGATGGCGGGAGGGTGGAGACCCAGTACTTC.

This clone was observed once. V usage is TRBV19 and J usage is TRBJ1-1, with D possibly TRBD1 on 5 matching bases. Trimming stripped 7 bases from V and 1 base from J, with 13 bases between. The length of the CDR3 is 14 residues. Germline V gives CDR1 LNHDA, CDR2 SQIVND (reference sequence). DNA of the CDR3: TGTGCCAGTACCCCCACAGGAGAGAACACTGAAGCTTTCTTT. Translation: CASTPTGENTEAFF.

This clone was recorded once. The rearrangement joins TRBV28 to TRBJ2-7, with D possibly matching TRBD2 (6 bases). CDR1 is MDHEN and CDR2 is SYDVKM in the germline V gene. CDR3 size: 12 residues. Trimming took off 10 bases at V and 6 bases at J, with 16 bases between the two ends. CDR3 residues: CATGTDAGEQYF. The CDR3 DNA follows: TGTGCCACCGGGACTGACGCGGGCGAGCAGTACTTC. Using reference TRBV28 and TRBJ2-7 for the parts outside the CDR3, the full variable domain is DVKVTQSSRYLVKRTGEKVFLECVQDMDHENMFWYRQDPGLGLRLIYFSYDVKMKEKGDIPEGYSVSREKKERFSLILESASTNQTSMYLCATGTDAGEQYFGPGTRLTVT.

The V gene is TRBV4-3, the J gene TRBJ2-1; 15 positions agree with TRBD2. The germline CDR1 and CDR2 sequences are LGHNA and YSLEER. The CDR3 contains 21 residues. Trimming took 0 bases from V and 3 from J; bases not matched to a gene: 12. In DNA form, the CDR3 reads TGCGCCAGCAGCCAAGATAGTGAGGGACTAGCGGGAGGCTCGTACTACAATGAGCAGTTCTTC. Protein: CASSQDSEGLAGGSYYNEQFF.

There are a few counts of this clone. V usage is TRBV9 and J usage is TRBJ2-7; 7 positions agree with TRBD1. The CDR3 extends over 13 amino acids. Trimming cost V 3 bases and J 7 bases; bases outside gene matches: 7. Germline CDR1 and CDR2: SGDLS and YYNGEE. CDR3 loop: CASSGGQNGEQYF. CDR3 DNA: TGTGCCAGCAGCGGGGGACAGAATGGGGAGCAGTACTTC.

The rearrangement uses TRBV16 and TRBJ1-4, with 8 bases matching TRBD1. The CDR3 has 20 residues. Unmatched junction bases numbered 13, after V lost 1 base and J lost 0 bases. Germline assignment: CDR1 KGHSY and CDR2 FQNENV. The CDR3 loop reads CASSQYRTGTGAATNEKLFF. In nucleotides, the CDR3 is TGTGCCAGCAGCCAATATCGCACGGGGACAGGTGCTGCAACTAATGAAAAACTGTTTTTT.

The gene calls are TRBV4-3 and TRBJ2-1, with 11 bases that match TRBD2. The CDR3 sequence is 17 residues long. V lost 1 base, J lost 7 bases, and 9 bases stayed unmatched. Germline V gives CDR1 LGHNA, CDR2 YSLEER. DNA of the CDR3: TGCGCCAGCAGCCAAGGTGGGACGACTAGCGGGAAGAATGAGCAGTTCTTC. Amino acid sequence: CASSQGGTTSGKNEQFF.

As DNA, the CDR3 is TGTGCCAGCCACAAGGGGGGGAGGACTGAAGCTTTCTTT. Translation: CASHKGGRTEAFF. This chain joins TRBV11-2 and TRBJ1-1; a weak D match, TRBD1 (6 bases). V lost 8 bases, J lost 5 bases, and 15 bases lay in between. Germline V lookup: CDR1 SGHAT, CDR2 FQNNGV. CDR3 length: 13 residues.

The chain has TRBV4-1 and TRBJ2-7; TRBD1 aligns across 7 bases. The CDR3 is made up of 14 amino acids. Germline-derived CDR1 and CDR2 are MGHRA and YSYEKL. Unmatched junction bases numbered 6, after V lost 5 bases and J lost 2 bases. The CDR3 coding sequence is TGCGCCAGCAGCTCCCGGACAGGAGCCTACGAGCAGTACTTC. Residues: CASSSRTGAYEQYF.

The chain employs TRBV25-1 and TRBJ2-2, with D possibly called TRBD1 or TRBD2 (5 bases each). CDR3 length: 15 amino acids. Germline V CDR1 and CDR2: MGHDK, SYGVNS. Trimming took off 8 bases at V and 0 bases at J, with 13 bases between the two ends. CDR3 in DNA: TGTGCCAGCCTCCGGGACGGCGCGAACACCGGGGAGCTGTTTTTT. Protein product: CASLRDGANTGELFF.